This TCR beta chain originates from a study of shared clonotypes between healthy human individuals. As for the study in general: Donor ages ranged 18 to 49 years: a couple of women, a few men.

The germline V and J ends were trimmed by 4 bases and 4 bases, with 13 bases remaining between them. The CDR3 covers 14 residues. Germline assignment: CDR1 SEHNR and CDR2 FQNEAQ (reference sequence). Every immunoSEQ plate was one replicate of a subset's evenly spread DNA. Repertoires were generated with immunoSEQ multiplex PCR, while TCRdb's copy carries only in-frame clones and drops some. The profile shows about 680,000 clones, roughly 72% of them singletons. Overall study results and limits: Among several donors, roughly 5% of naive CD4 clonotypes were found in common. Clonotypes shared by all four donors outscored non-shared clonotypes in generation probability.

Comment on this clone: Its antigen is undetermined.

The sample comprised memory CD4+ T cells sorted from blood. Subset denoted: CD45RA-negative fraction. This clonotype originated in a woman in her 30s in good health. The rearrangement uses TRBV7-9 and TRBJ1-2; D remains unclear. This CDR3 is CASSYGVDPYGYTF. The CDR3 DNA reads TGTGCCAGCAGCTACGGGGTCGACCCCTATGGCTACACCTTC.